This T cell receptor beta chain comes out of a study of vaccination and CD4 T cells after COVID-19. Treatment specified: approximately 11-day PBMC culture with coronavirus spike peptide pools or control peptides (ViraFEST assay). There are 15 residues in the CDR3. Germline loops: CDR1 SGHTA, CDR2 FQGNSA. V lost 5 bases and J lost 12; bases outside the gene matches: 14. Of note for this clonotype: The antigen is not known.

Scientists ran DNA taken from cultured CD4+ T cells through the Oncomine TCR Beta short-read assay for sequencing. Each CDR3 protein is one row after TCRdb ran MiXCR on the PCR reads. Of tens of thousands of distinct CDR3 sequences listed, about 56% were seen once; the top ten hold 7.8%. The source is a human donor who had recovered from COVID-19. This sequence joins TRBV7-2 and TRBJ2-1; TRBD2 aligns across 9 bases. Sample: CD4+ T cells from blood, cultured in vitro. The CDR3 loop is CASSRTAGGGPGQFF. For the CDR3, the DNA is TGTGCCAGCAGCCGCACAGCGGGAGGAGGGCCGGGGCAGTTCTTC.